This T cell receptor (beta chain) stems from a study of cytotoxic CD8 clonotypes in ibrutinib-treated CLL. Study information: Per sample, productive templates averaged around 260,000 and productive rearrangements averaged approximately 90,000.

The CDR3 is 16 amino acids. Trimming took off 0 bases at V and 5 bases at J, with 16 bases between the two ends. The germline V gene encodes CDR1 SGDLS and CDR2 YYNGEE. The intended depth for sequencing was 1 in 200,000 to 1 in 1 million T cells. Using immunoSEQ multiplex PCR, the repertoire was profiled, and TCRdb retains in-frame clones only, with some absent. The table has about 120,000 clones, about 53% seen once. This material consisted of PBMCs, taken after 24 months of ibrutinib treatment. V and J are TRBV9 and TRBJ2-3; the D call may be TRBD1 or TRBD2 (5 bases each). The sequence was obtained from a human donor with chronic lymphocytic leukemia. CDR3 loop: CASSVGHLGTIDTQYF. In nucleotides, the CDR3 is TGTGCCAGCAGCGTAGGGCACCTTGGGACGATAGATACGCAGTATTTT.